This TCR beta chain was observed in a study of identical twins. Using its own MiXCR run on the 5' RACE reads, TCRdb lists one record per CDR3 protein. The profile shows about 470,000 distinct CDR3 sequences, 24% of them singletons. CDR1 SGHRS and CDR2 YFSETQ come from the germline V gene. V was trimmed by 3 bases and J by 3 bases, leaving 13 bases between them. There are 15 residues in the CDR3. The same data also contributed to another study, on T cells expressing NK-cell markers. That investigation notes: The TCR beta repertoires originated in sorted CD3+CD56+NKG2C+, CD3+CD56+NKG2C- and CD3+CD56-NKG2C+ T cells. Expanded NKG2C+ T cell clones had unclear HCMV specificity.

V usage is TRBV5-1 and J usage is TRBJ1-5, with a weak D call TRBD1 (5 bases). This receptor was obtained from a young woman in good health. Sequenced input: CD4+ T cells sorted from blood. The CDR3, as DNA: TGCGCCAGCAGCTGGGGTGACAGCTACAATCAGCCCCAGCATTTT. This translates into CASSWGDSYNQPQHF.